Listed below are T cell receptor beta chains from one sample, sequenced in a study of CD4+ T cells in melanoma. The assay was immunoSEQ multiplex PCR, and TCRdb's table has in-frame clones only and misses some. In the table there are about 140,000 clones, around 90% of which are singletons. These receptors originate from a human donor with melanoma. CDR3s include the opening cysteine and the closing phenylalanine or tryptophan. Each record gives: D gene, J gene, V gene, clone size, CDR3 DNA, CDR3 protein. A D gene is named only where the DNA matches it firmly. Size is omitted from some rows. Given values are once, few, many or a class for expanded clones.

NA | TRBJ2-2 | TRBV10-1 | NA | TGCGCCAGCAGTGAAAGAGAAACCGGGGAGCTGTTTTTT | CASSERETGELFF
TRBD2 | TRBJ2-5 | TRBV6-5 | NA | TGTGCCAGCAGTGGCAGCGGGGCGCGGGAGACCCAGTACTTC | CASSGSGARETQYF
TRBD1 | TRBJ2-3 | TRBV19 | NA | TGTGCCAGTAGCAATAACCCCGGACAGGGAGATACGCAGTATTTT | CASSNNPGQGDTQYF
TRBD2 | TRBJ2-3 | TRBV18 | NA | TGTGCCAGCTCACCACCGTCTAGCGGGGGAGATCATACGCAGTATTTT | CASSPPSSGGDHTQYF
NA | TRBJ1-4 | TRBV2 | NA | TGTGCCAGCAGAGACCCACCGGGCATGAAAAGGCTGTTTTTT | CASRDPPGMKRLFF
NA | TRBJ2-5 | TRBV6-5 | NA | TGTGCCAGCAGTTACGATGAAGGGGGCCAAGAGACCCAGTACTTC | CASSYDEGGQETQYF
NA | TRBJ1-1 | TRBV6-6 | NA | TGTGCCAGCACCCACGAGGCGCCCGGCACTGAAGCTTTCTTT | CASTHEAPGTEAFF
NA | TRBJ2-2 | TRBV5-1 | once | TGCGCCAGCAGCTTGGTTGCAGGGATCACCGGGGAGCTGTTTTTT | CASSLVAGITGELFF
TRBD1 | TRBJ2-5 | TRBV10-2 | NA | TGCGCCAGCAGAGGGACAGAGTGGGAGACCCAGTACTTC | CASRGTEWETQYF
TRBD1 | TRBJ1-2 | TRBV18 | NA | TGTGCCAGCTCAACAGGGGAAGCTTATGGCTACACCTTC | CASSTGEAYGYTF
TRBD1 | TRBJ1-1 | TRBV18 | NA | TGTGCCAGCTCCGGGGACAGGTATGAAGCTTTCTTT | CASSGDRYEAFF
NA | TRBJ1-3 | TRBV29-1 | once | TGCAGCGTTGAACCGGGCCAAATTAGCTCTGGAAACACCATATATTTT | CSVEPGQISSGNTIYF
NA | TRBJ2-1 | TRBV29-1 | NA | TGCAGCGCCCGGGGGGACAGACGATACAATGAGCAGTTCTTC | CSARGDRRYNEQFF
TRBD1 | TRBJ2-7 | TRBV11-2 | once | TGTGCCAGCAGCTTATATTCACAGGGGAAGCCCTACGAGCAGTACTTC | CASSLYSQGKPYEQYF
NA | TRBJ2-3 | TRBV5-1 | NA | TGCGCCAGCAGCTCGCAGGGATTATCCACAGATACGCAGTATTTT | CASSSQGLSTDTQYF
NA | TRBJ2-1 | TRBV2 | NA | TGTGCCAGCAGTCTCCAGAGTCTCTTCCAAGAGCAGTTCTTC | CASSLQSLFQEQFF
NA | TRBJ2-3 | TRBV5-1 | once | TGCGCCAGCCGGATAGGCACAGATACGCAGTATTTT | CASRIGTDTQYF
NA | TRBJ2-3 | TRBV2 | NA | TGTGCCAGCACCTTCACAGATACGCAGTATTTT | CASTFTDTQYF
TRBD2 | TRBJ2-7 | TRBV5-6 | NA | TGTGCCAGCAGCCTCCTGGGGGGGGTCGAGCAGTACTTC | CASSLLGGVEQYF
TRBD1 | TRBJ1-2 | TRBV4-2 | once | TGTGCCAGCAGCCAAAGGGACAGGGACGATGGCTACACCTTC | CASSQRDRDDGYTF
NA | TRBJ2-4 | TRBV13 | NA | TGTGCCAGCAGCTCTGGGGAAAAAAACATTCAGTACTTC | CASSSGEKNIQYF
TRBD2 | TRBJ2-1 | TRBV7-2 | NA | TGTGCCAGCAGCTTAGTAGCGGGGTATGAGCAGTTCTTC | CASSLVAGYEQFF
NA | TRBJ1-2 | TRBV30 | NA | TGTGCCTGGAGCGATCAGTTTGGCTACACCTTC | CAWSDQFGYTF
NA | TRBJ2-1 | TRBV2 | once | TGTGCCAGCAGTGAACTGTGGGTGAGCAATGAGCAGTTCTTC | CASSELWVSNEQFF
NA | TRBJ1-6 | TRBV6-6 | NA | TGTGCCAGCAGTCTTCAGGGGCTCGGGTCACCCCTCCACTTT | CASSLQGLGSPLHF
NA | TRBJ2-5 | TRBV5-1 | NA | TGCGCCAGCAGCTTGAGGTCCCCTTTCGAGACCCAGTACTTC | CASSLRSPFETQYF
TRBD1 | TRBJ2-5 | TRBV9 | NA | TGTGCCAGCAGCGGAGGACAGGCCGGAGAGACCCAGTACTTC | CASSGGQAGETQYF
NA | TRBJ1-1 | TRBV18 | NA | TGTGCCACGTCCCTTGAGACAGGTCTTGAAGCTTTCTTT | CATSLETGLEAFF
NA | TRBJ1-2 | TRBV25-1 | NA | TGTGCCAGCAGTGACCGCCGGGGGGGCGACTATGGCTACACCTTC | CASSDRRGGDYGYTF
NA | TRBJ1-1 | TRBV5-5 | NA | TGTGCCAGCAGCTACCAGGGAAGCCCAGAAGCTTTCTTT | CASSYQGSPEAFF
NA | TRBJ1-2 | TRBV6-6 | once | TGTGCCAGCAGTGACGGGGCAGGGTCGGGCTACACCTTC | CASSDGAGSGYTF
TRBD1 | TRBJ2-7 | TRBV27 | NA | TGTGCCAGCAGTCGTCCCGGGACAGGGGTCTACGAGCAGTACTTC | CASSRPGTGVYEQYF
NA | TRBJ1-4 | TRBV19 | NA | TGTGCCAGTACGGGGCGGGGTGATGATGAAAAACTGTTTTTT | CASTGRGDDEKLFF
TRBD2 | TRBJ2-5 | TRBV5-1 | NA | TGCGCCAGCAGCTTGGGATGGACTAGCGGGGGGCCGAGCCAAGAGACCCAGTACTTC | CASSLGWTSGGPSQETQYF
NA | TRBJ2-5 | TRBV5-1 | NA | TGCGCCAGCAGCTTGGTTTCGGGTAGCTATGGCAGAGAGACCCAGTACTTC | CASSLVSGSYGRETQYF
NA | TRBJ1-2 | TRBV30 | once | TGTGCCTGGAGTAACGGGGGAGCGGGTGGCTACACCTTC | CAWSNGGAGGYTF
NA | TRBJ2-2 | TRBV5-8 | NA | TGTGCCAGCAGCTTATGGACCGGGGAGCTGTTTTTT | CASSLWTGELFF
NA | TRBJ2-5 | TRBV29-1 | NA | TGCAGCGTTTCGCCCTCGGGGGGCTTCCAAGAGACCCAGTACTTC | CSVSPSGGFQETQYF
TRBD2 | TRBJ2-7 | TRBV6-5 | NA | TGTGCCAGCAGCTCGCTAGCGGGGGACGAGCAGTACTTC | CASSSLAGDEQYF
NA | TRBJ2-1 | TRBV18 | NA | TGTGCCAGCTCACCAAGGGCCAGGGGGGATGAGCAGTTCTTC | CASSPRARGDEQFF
TRBD2 | TRBJ2-1 | TRBV4-1 | NA | TGCGCCAGCAGCCATGGGACTAGCGGGGGGCCGAGCTCCTACAATGAGCAGTTCTTC | CASSHGTSGGPSSYNEQFF
NA | TRBJ2-1 | TRBV11-3 | NA | TGTGCCAGCAGCCCTGGGACACTTTACAATGAGCAGTTCTTC | CASSPGTLYNEQFF
TRBD1 | TRBJ2-2 | TRBV30 | NA | TGTGCCTCGGGACAGGGGTTTCTCACCGGGGAGCTGTTTTTT | CASGQGFLTGELFF
TRBD2 | TRBJ2-1 | TRBV7-3 | once | TGTGCCAGCAGCTTTACTAGCGGGTCACTTAATGAGCAGTTCTTC | CASSFTSGSLNEQFF
TRBD1 | TRBJ1-1 | TRBV5-4 | NA | TGTGCCAGCAGCCTATTGGGACAGGTGAACACTGAAGCTTTCTTT | CASSLLGQVNTEAFF
TRBD1 | TRBJ2-5 | TRBV30 | NA | TGTGCCTGGAGTGTACCGGCAGGGGGCGGCGAGACCCAGTACTTC | CAWSVPAGGGETQYF
NA | TRBJ1-5 | TRBV19 | NA | TGTGCCAGTAGCCTGACAGGACCTCTCAATCAGCCCCAGCATTTT | CASSLTGPLNQPQHF
NA | TRBJ1-2 | TRBV5-6 | NA | TGTGCCAGCAGCTTGTGGGTGGAAGACGATGTCTATGGCTACACCTTC | CASSLWVEDDVYGYTF
TRBD2 | TRBJ2-7 | TRBV25-1 | NA | TGTGCCAGCAGTGTTAGCGGGGGGACTAGATACGAGCAGTACTTC | CASSVSGGTRYEQYF
NA | TRBJ1-5 | TRBV18 | once | TGTGCCAGCTCACCCGGCTCGTTCAATCAGCCCCAGCATTTT | CASSPGSFNQPQHF
TRBD2 | TRBJ2-5 | TRBV7-6 | NA | TGTGCCAGCAGTTCCGGGACTAGCGGGACCCAGTACTTC | CASSSGTSGTQYF
TRBD1 | TRBJ1-2 | TRBV27 | NA | TGTGCCAGCAGTTTTAGTTCAGGGGGCCTTGGCTACACCTTC | CASSFSSGGLGYTF
NA | TRBJ2-3 | TRBV30 | NA | TGTGCCTGGACGATGGGAACCGGTTCCACAGATACGCAGTATTTT | CAWTMGTGSTDTQYF
NA | TRBJ2-2 | TRBV7-8 | NA | TGTGCCAGCAGCCGGCTCGTGAGAGGGTACACCGGGGAGCTGTTTTTT | CASSRLVRGYTGELFF
TRBD1 | TRBJ1-6 | TRBV19 | NA | TGTGCCAGTCGACTGGGACAGGTCCGTGACACCCTCCACTTT | CASRLGQVRDTLHF
NA | TRBJ2-1 | TRBV12-5 | NA | TGTGCTAGTGGTCCCCCGGGACGGGGGAATGAGCAGTTCTTC | CASGPPGRGNEQFF
NA | TRBJ1-1 | TRBV9 | NA | TGTGCCAGCAGCCCAGGGATGAACACTGAAGCTTTCTTT | CASSPGMNTEAFF